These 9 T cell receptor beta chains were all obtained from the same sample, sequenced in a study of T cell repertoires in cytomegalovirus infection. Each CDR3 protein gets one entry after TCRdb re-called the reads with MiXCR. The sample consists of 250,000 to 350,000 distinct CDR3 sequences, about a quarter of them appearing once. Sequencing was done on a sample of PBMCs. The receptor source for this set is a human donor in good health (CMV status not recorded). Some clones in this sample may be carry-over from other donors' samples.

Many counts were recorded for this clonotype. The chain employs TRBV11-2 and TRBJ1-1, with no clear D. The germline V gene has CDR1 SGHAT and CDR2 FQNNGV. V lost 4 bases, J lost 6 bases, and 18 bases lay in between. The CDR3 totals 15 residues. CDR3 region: CASSSQRLAVAEAFF. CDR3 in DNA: TGTGCCAGCAGCTCCCAACGCCTGGCCGTCGCTGAAGCTTTCTTT. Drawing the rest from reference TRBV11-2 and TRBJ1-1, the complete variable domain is EAGVAQSPRYKIIEKRQSVAFWCNPISGHATLYWYQQILGQGPKLLIQFQNNGVVDDSQLPKDRFSAERLKGVDSTLKIQPAKLEDSAVYLCASSSQRLAVAEAFFGQGTRLTVV.

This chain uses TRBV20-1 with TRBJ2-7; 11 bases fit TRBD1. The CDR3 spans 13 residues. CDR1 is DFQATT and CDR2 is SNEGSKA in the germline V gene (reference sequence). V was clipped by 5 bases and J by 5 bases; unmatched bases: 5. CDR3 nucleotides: TGCAGTGCTGGGGGACAGGGGGTACACGAGCAGTACTTC. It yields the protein CSAGGQGVHEQYF.

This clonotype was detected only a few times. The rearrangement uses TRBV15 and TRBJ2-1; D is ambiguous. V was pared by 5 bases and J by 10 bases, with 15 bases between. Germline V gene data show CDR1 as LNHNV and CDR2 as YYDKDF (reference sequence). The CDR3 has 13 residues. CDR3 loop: CATSAVPLVEQFF. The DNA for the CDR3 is TGTGCCACCAGCGCAGTACCCTTGGTCGAGCAGTTCTTC.

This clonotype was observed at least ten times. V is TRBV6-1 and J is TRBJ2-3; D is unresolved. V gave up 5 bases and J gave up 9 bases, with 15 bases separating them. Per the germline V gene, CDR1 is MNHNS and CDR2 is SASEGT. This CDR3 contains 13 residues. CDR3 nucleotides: TGTGCCAGCAGTCGAACGCGGCTAGGAACGCAGTATTTT. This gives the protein CASSRTRLGTQYF.

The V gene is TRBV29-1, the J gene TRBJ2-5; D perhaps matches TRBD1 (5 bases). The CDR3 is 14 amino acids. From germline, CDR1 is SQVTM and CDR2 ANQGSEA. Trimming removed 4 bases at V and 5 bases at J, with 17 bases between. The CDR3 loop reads CSVVGRVGGETQYF. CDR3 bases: TGCAGCGTTGTAGGCAGGGTCGGTGGGGAGACCCAGTACTTC.

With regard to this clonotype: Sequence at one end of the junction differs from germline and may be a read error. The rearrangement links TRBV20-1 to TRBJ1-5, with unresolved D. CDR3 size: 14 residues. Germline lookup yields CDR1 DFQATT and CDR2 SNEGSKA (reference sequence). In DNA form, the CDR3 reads TGCTGTGCTAGCAGCAATAGATTCGATCAGCCCCAGCATTTT. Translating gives CCASSNRFDQPQHF.

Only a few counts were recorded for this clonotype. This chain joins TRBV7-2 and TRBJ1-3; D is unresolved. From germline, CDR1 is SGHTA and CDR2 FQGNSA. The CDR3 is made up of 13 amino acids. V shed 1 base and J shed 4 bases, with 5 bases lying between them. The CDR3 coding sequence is TGTGCCAGCAGCTTAGATCCGGGAAACACCATATATTTT. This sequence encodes CASSLDPGNTIYF.

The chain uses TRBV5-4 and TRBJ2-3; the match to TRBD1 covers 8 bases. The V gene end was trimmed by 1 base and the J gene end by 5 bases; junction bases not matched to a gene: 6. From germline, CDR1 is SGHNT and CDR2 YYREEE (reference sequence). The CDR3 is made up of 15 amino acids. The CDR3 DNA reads TGTGCCAGCAGCTTGACAGGGGGGATCGTAGATACGCAGTATTTT. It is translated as CASSLTGGIVDTQYF.

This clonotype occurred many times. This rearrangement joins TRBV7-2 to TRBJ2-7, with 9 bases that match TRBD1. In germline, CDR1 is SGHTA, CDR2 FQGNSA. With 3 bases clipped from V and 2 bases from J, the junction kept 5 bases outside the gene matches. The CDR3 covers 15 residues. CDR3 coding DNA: TGTGCCAGCAGCTTGGGAACAGGGGGCCCCTACGAGCAGTACTTC. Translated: CASSLGTGGPYEQYF.